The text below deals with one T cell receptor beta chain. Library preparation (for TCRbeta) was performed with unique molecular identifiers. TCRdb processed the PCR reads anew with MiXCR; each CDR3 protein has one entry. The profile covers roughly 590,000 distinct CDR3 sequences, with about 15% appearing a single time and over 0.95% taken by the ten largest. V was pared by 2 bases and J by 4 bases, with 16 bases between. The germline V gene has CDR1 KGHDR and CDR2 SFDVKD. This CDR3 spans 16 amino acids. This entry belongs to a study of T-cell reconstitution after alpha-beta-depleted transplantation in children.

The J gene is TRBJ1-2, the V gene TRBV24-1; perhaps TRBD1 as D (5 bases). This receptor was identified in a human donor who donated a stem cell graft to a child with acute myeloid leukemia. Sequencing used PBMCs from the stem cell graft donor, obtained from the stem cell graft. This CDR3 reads CATSDYPGARSYGYTF. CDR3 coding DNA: TGTGCCACCAGTGATTACCCCGGGGCGCGAAGCTATGGCTACACCTTC.